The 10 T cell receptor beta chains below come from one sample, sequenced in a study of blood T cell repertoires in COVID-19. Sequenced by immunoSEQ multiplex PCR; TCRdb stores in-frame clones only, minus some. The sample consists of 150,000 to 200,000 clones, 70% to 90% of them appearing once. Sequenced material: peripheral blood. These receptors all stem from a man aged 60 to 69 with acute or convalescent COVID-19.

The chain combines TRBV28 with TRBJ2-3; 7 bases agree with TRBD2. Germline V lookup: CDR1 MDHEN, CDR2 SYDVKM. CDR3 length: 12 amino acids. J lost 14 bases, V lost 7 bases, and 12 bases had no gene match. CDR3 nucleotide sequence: TGTGCCAGCAATGTGAGGACTAGTGTTAGGTATTTT. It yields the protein CASNVRTSVRYF.

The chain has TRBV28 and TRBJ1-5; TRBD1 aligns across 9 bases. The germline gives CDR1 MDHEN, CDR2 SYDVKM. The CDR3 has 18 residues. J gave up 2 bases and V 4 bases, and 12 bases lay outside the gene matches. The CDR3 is CASSSGTGSMRGNQPQHF. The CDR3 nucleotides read TGTGCCAGCAGTTCGGGGACAGGGAGTATGAGGGGCAATCAGCCCCAGCATTTT.

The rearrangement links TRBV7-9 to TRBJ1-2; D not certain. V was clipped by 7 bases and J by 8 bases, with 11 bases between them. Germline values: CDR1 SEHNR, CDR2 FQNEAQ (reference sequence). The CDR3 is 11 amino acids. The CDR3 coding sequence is TGTGCCAGCACCCCTCAAGAGGGCTACACCTTC. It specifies CASTPQEGYTF.

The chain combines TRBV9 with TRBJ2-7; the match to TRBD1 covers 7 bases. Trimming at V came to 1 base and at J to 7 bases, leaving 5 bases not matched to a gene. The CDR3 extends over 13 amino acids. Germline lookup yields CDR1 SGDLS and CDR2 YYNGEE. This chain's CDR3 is CASSVTGAGEQYF. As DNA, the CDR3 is TGTGCCAGCAGCGTAACAGGGGCAGGGGAGCAGTACTTC.

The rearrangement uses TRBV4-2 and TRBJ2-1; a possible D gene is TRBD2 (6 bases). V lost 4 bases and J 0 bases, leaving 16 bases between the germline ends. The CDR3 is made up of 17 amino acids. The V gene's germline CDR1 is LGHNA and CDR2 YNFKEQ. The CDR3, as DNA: TGTGCCAGCAGCCCTGCGTCGGGGGAGGCCTCCTACAATGAGCAGTTCTTC. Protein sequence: CASSPASGEASYNEQFF.

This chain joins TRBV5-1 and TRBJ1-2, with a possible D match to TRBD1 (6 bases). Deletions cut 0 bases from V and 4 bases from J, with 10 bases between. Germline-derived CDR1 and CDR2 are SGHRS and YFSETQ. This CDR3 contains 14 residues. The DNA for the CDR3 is TGCGCCAGCAGCTTGGACAGGGATAGCTATGGCTACACCTTC. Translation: CASSLDRDSYGYTF.

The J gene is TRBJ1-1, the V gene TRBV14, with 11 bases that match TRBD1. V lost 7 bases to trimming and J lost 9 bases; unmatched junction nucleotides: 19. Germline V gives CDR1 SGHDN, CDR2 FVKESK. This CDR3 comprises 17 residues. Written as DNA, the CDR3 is TGTGCCAGCACCGTCTTCGGACAGGGGGCATTTTCCCGAAAAGCTTTCTTT. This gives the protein CASTVFGQGAFSRKAFF.

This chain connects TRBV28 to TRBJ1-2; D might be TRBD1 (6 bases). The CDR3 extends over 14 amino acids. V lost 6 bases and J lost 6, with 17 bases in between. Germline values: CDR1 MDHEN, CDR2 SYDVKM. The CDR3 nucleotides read TGTGCCAGCAGCACCCTACAGGGCCTCGATGGCTACACCTTC. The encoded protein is CASSTLQGLDGYTF.

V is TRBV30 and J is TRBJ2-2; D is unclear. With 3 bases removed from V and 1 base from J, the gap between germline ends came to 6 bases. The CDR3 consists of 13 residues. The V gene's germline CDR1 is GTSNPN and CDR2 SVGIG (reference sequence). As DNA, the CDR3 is TGTGCCTGGAGAGTACAGAACACCGGGGAGCTGTTTTTT. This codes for CAWRVQNTGELFF.

CDR3 bases: TGTGCCGCGGGGCTAGCGAACACCGGGGAGCTGTTTTTT. Encoded protein: CAAGLANTGELFF. V usage is TRBV5-5 and J usage is TRBJ2-2; D may be TRBD2 (6 bases). The CDR3 is made up of 13 amino acids. V was clipped by 10 bases and J by 0 bases, with 10 bases between them. The V gene's germline CDR1 is SGHKS and CDR2 YYEKEE (reference sequence).